Below are 11 T cell receptor beta chains sequenced from a single sample in a study of blood T cell repertoires in COVID-19. Method: immunoSEQ multiplex PCR; TCRdb's copy keeps in-frame clones and lacks some. The table lists about 100,000 clones, more than 70% of them singletons, with under 7% in the top ten. Sequenced sample: peripheral blood. The receptors were sampled from a man aged 50 or older with active or convalescent COVID-19.

The chain carries TRBV9 and TRBJ1-2; 7 nucleotides agree with TRBD1. Unmatched junction bases numbered 3, after V lost 4 bases and J lost 3 bases. The CDR3 loop spans 13 amino acids. The germline CDR1 and CDR2 sequences are SGDLS and YYNGEE. The CDR3 bases are TGTGCCAGCAGCACAGGACAGGACTATGGCTACACCTTC. Protein: CASSTGQDYGYTF.

The chain uses TRBV28 and TRBJ2-2, with 8 nucleotides matching TRBD2. The germline gives CDR1 MDHEN, CDR2 SYDVKM. Germline trimming cut 7 bases from V and 1 base from J; bases unmatched to any gene: 14. CDR3 length equals 18 residues. The CDR3: CASTSGGLGTQNTGELFF. The CDR3, as DNA: TGTGCCAGCACCTCGGGGGGGCTCGGGACTCAGAACACCGGGGAGCTGTTTTTT.

The genes are TRBV11-3 and TRBJ1-6; 10 positions match TRBD1. After removal of 4 bases from V and 10 bases from J, the junction contained 4 bases not matched to a gene. This CDR3 region has 14 residues. The germline CDR1 and CDR2 sequences are SGHNT and YENEEA. CDR3 sequence: CASSSDRGQSPLHF. The CDR3 region has the DNA TGTGCCAGCAGCTCCGACAGGGGGCAATCACCCCTCCACTTT.

The chain joins TRBV5-8 to TRBJ1-1; 10 bases agree with TRBD1. V was clipped by 3 bases and J by 7 bases; unmatched bases: 6. CDR3 size: 14 residues. Looked up from germline, CDR1 is SGHTS and CDR2 is YDEGEE. The DNA of the CDR3 is TGTGCCAGCAGCTCCCGGGACAGGGGAGGTGAAGCTTTCTTT. Amino acid sequence: CASSSRDRGGEAFF.

V is TRBV7-8 and J is TRBJ2-5; 14 positions agree with TRBD2. J lost 5 bases, V lost 5 bases, and 10 bases had no gene match. This CDR3 has 17 residues. The germline V gene has CDR1 SGHVS and CDR2 FQNEAQ. This CDR3 is CASSPYRLAGGRETQYF. In nucleotides, the CDR3 is TGTGCCAGCAGCCCATACCGACTAGCGGGAGGGAGGGAGACCCAGTACTTC.

The genes are TRBV6-5 and TRBJ2-7; the D gene is possibly TRBD1 (5 bases). CDR1 is MNHEY, CDR2 SVGAGI, per germline. The CDR3 loop spans 14 amino acids. Trimming pared 7 bases from V and 1 base from J, leaving 14 bases between. In nucleotides, the CDR3 is TGTGCCAGCACCACCAGGGAAGGATCCTACGAGCAGTACTTC. It yields the protein CASTTREGSYEQYF.

The CDR3 DNA sequence: TGTGCCAGCAGTTACGAGCTAGCGGGAGGGGGAGATACGCAGTATTTT. Translated, it gives CASSYELAGGGDTQYF. The V gene is TRBV6-2 or TRBV6-3, the J gene TRBJ2-3; 12 bases are a match to TRBD2. The length of the CDR3 is 16 residues. The ends lost 2 bases at V and 5 bases at J; junction bases unmatched: 5. The V gene's germline CDR1 is MNHEY and CDR2 SVGEGT.

This clone was observed a single time. The chain combines TRBV19 with TRBJ2-5, with D tentatively TRBD1 (6 bases). Germline V gives CDR1 LNHDA, CDR2 SQIVND (reference sequence). The CDR3 runs to 14 residues. Trimming pared 6 bases from V and 7 bases from J, leaving 18 bases between. The CDR3, as DNA: TGTGCCAGTAGCACTACTCAGGGGCGCGGGACCCAGTACTTC. This sequence encodes CASSTTQGRGTQYF. Full variable domain (outside the CDR3, taken from reference TRBV19 and TRBJ2-5): DGGITQSPKYLFRKEGQNVTLSCEQNLNHDAMYWYRQDPGQGLRLIYYSQIVNDFQKGDIAEGYSVSREKKESFPLTVTSAQKNPTAFYLCASSTTQGRGTQYFGPGTRLLVL.

V usage is TRBV7-6 and J usage is TRBJ2-7, with TRBD1 matching 9 bases. V gave up 5 bases and J gave up 2 bases; unmatched junction bases: 7. Germline CDR1 reads SGHVS; CDR2 reads FNYEAQ. This CDR3 is built from 15 residues. CDR3: CASSPTRDRAYEQYF. In nucleotides, the CDR3 is TGTGCCAGCAGCCCGACCCGGGACAGGGCCTACGAGCAGTACTTC.

The genes are TRBV10-1 and TRBJ2-6; the D is unclear. CDR1 is WNHNN and CDR2 is SYGVQD in the germline V gene (reference sequence). This CDR3 comprises 13 residues. Trimming cost V 2 bases and J 3 bases, with 2 bases left between them. CDR3 coding DNA: TGCGCCAGCAGTGAGCATGGGGCCAACGTCCTGACTTTC. Encoded protein: CASSEHGANVLTF.

The J gene is TRBJ2-7, the V gene TRBV10-3; the D is unclear. The CDR3 spans 12 residues. Germline values: CDR1 ENHRY, CDR2 SYGVKD. The germline V and J ends were trimmed by 1 base and 4 bases, with 5 bases remaining between them. CDR3 nucleotides: TGTGCCATCAGTGAGTTCAGATACGAGCAGTACTTC. Translation: CAISEFRYEQYF.